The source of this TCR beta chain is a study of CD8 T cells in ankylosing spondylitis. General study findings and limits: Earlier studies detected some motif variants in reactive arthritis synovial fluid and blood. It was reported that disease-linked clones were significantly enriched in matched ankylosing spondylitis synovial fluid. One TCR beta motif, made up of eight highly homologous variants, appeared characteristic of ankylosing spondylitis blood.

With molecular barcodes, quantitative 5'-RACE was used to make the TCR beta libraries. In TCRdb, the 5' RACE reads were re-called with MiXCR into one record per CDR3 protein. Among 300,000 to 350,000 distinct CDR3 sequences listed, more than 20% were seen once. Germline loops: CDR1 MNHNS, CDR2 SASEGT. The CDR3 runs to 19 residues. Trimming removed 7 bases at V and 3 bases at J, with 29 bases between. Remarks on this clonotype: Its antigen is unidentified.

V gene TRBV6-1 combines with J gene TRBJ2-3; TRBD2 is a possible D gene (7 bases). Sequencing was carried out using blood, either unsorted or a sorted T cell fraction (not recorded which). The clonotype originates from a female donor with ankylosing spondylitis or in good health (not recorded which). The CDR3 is CASIGGGVAGILGTDTQYF. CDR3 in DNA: TGTGCCAGCATTGGAGGGGGGGTGGCAGGGATATTAGGAACAGATACGCAGTATTTT.